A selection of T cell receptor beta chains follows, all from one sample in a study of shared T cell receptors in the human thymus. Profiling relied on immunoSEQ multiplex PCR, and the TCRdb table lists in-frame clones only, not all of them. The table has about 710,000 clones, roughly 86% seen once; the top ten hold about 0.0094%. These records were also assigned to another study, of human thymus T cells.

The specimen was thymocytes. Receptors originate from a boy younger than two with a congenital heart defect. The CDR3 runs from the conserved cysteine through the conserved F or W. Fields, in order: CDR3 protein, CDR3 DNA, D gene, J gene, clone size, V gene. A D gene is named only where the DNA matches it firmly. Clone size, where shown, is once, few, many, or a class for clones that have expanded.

CASSLRAGNPYEQYF	TGTGCCAGCAGCCTACGGGCCGGGAACCCTTACGAGCAGTACTTC	.	TRBJ2-7	.	TRBV14
CASSPRTAQGENIQYF	TGCGCCAGCAGCCCAAGGACAGCTCAGGGGGAAAACATTCAGTACTTC	TRBD1	TRBJ2-4	once	TRBV5-1
CAISERVGHREAYEQYF	TGTGCCATCAGTGAGAGGGTAGGTCACAGGGAAGCCTACGAGCAGTACTTC	.	TRBJ2-7	.	TRBV10-3
CATGQGATIYGYTF	TGTGCCACCGGACAGGGGGCCACTATCTATGGCTACACCTTC	TRBD1	TRBJ1-2	few	TRBV19
CASSHQPGDRGTGELFF	TGCGCCAGCAGCCATCAACCCGGAGACAGGGGGACCGGGGAGCTGTTTTTT	TRBD1	TRBJ2-2	.	TRBV5-1
CASSLAVGGRGIKNIQYF	TGCGCCAGCAGCTTGGCGGTGGGAGGGCGGGGGATCAAAAACATTCAGTACTTC	TRBD2	TRBJ2-4	.	TRBV5-1
CASSPRQGKRNTIYF	TGTGCCAGCAGTCCCCGACAGGGAAAGCGAAACACCATATATTTT	TRBD1	TRBJ1-3	.	TRBV27
CSVPSGRTEAFF	TGCAGCGTGCCGTCAGGGAGGACTGAAGCTTTCTTT	.	TRBJ1-1	few	TRBV29-1
CASSLTKGRGSYEQYF	TGTGCCAGCAGCTTAACGAAAGGTAGGGGATCCTACGAGCAGTACTTC	.	TRBJ2-7	.	TRBV7-3
CASSQEFPGTGENQPQHF	TGCGCCAGCAGCCAAGAATTCCCCGGGACAGGGGAAAATCAGCCCCAGCATTTT	TRBD1	TRBJ1-5	once	TRBV4-3
CASSCRREYSNQPQHF	TGTGCCAGCAGCTGCCGGAGGGAATATAGCAATCAGCCCCAGCATTTT	.	TRBJ1-5	.	TRBV7-2
CASSSGRIPSGANVLTF	TGTGCCAGCAGCTCCGGCCGGATACCTAGTGGGGCCAACGTCCTGACTTTC	.	TRBJ2-6	.	TRBV11-2
CASSQGHEKLFF	TGTGCCAGCAGCCAGGGGCATGAAAAACTGTTTTTT	.	TRBJ1-4	.	TRBV14
CATSRVREDTQYF	TGTGCCACCAGCAGAGTTCGGGAAGATACGCAGTATTTT	.	TRBJ2-3	.	TRBV15
CATSRDILPRGYTF	TGTGCCACCAGCAGAGACATCCTTCCGCGTGGCTACACCTTC	.	TRBJ1-2	.	TRBV15
CASSYDGKSFDGYTF	TGTGCCAGCAGTTACGACGGGAAATCCTTCGATGGCTACACCTTC	.	TRBJ1-2	.	TRBV6-5
CASSTRQGHQPQHF	TGTGCCAGCAGTACGCGACAGGGGCATCAGCCCCAGCATTTT	TRBD1	TRBJ1-5	once	TRBV27